The entry below gives a single TCR beta chain sequence along with its context. Its cognate antigen is unknown. The data were taken from a study of response to subunit inactivated influenza vaccine. General study points: T cells newly recruited by each seasonal influenza vaccination are few, the authors suggested.

One entry per CDR3 protein results from TCRdb running MiXCR on the RT-PCR reads. The sample carries about 190,000 distinct CDR3 sequences, under 15% recorded once. This sequence originates from a man between 50 and 59 years old who received an inactivated influenza vaccine. The specimen comprised CD8+ T cells sorted from PBMCs, sampled more than 4 days after vaccination.

CDR3 residues: CASRKVASDTQYF. In DNA, the CDR3 is TGTGCCAGCAGAAAAGTTGCATCAGATACGCAGTATTTT. The V call is TRBV7-9, the J call TRBJ2-3; the D is unclear. Per the germline V gene, CDR1 is SEHNR and CDR2 is FQNEAQ (reference sequence). The CDR3 is 13 amino acids. Trimming shortened V by 6 bases and J by 4 bases, and 11 bases separated the two germline ends.